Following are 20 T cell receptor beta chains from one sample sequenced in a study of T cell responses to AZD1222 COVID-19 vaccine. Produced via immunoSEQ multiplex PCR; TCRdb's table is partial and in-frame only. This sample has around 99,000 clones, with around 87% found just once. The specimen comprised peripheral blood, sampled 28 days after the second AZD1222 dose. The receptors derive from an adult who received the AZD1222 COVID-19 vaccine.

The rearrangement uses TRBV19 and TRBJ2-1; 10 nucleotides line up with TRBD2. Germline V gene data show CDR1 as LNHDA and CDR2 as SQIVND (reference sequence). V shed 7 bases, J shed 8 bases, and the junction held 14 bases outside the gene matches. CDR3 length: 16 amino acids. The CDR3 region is CASKIGWLAGADEQFF. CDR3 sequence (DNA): TGTGCCAGTAAGATCGGATGGCTAGCGGGAGCAGATGAGCAGTTCTTC. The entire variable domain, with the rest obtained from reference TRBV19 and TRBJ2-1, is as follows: DGGITQSPKYLFRKEGQNVTLSCEQNLNHDAMYWYRQDPGQGLRLIYYSQIVNDFQKGDIAEGYSVSREKKESFPLTVTSAQKNPTAFYLCASKIGWLAGADEQFFGPGTRLTVL.

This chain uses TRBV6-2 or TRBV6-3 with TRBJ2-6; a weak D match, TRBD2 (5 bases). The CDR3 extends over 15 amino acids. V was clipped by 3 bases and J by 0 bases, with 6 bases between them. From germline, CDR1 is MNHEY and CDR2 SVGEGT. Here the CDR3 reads CASSYRDSGANVLTF. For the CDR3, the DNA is TGTGCCAGCAGTTATCGGGACTCTGGGGCCAACGTCCTGACTTTC.

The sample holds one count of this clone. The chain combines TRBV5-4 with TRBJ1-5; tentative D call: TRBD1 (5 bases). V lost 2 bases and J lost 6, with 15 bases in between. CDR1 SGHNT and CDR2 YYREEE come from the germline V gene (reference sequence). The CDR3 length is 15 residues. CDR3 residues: CASSFEGAGIQPQHF. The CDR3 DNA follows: TGTGCCAGCAGCTTCGAAGGGGCCGGGATTCAGCCCCAGCATTTT.

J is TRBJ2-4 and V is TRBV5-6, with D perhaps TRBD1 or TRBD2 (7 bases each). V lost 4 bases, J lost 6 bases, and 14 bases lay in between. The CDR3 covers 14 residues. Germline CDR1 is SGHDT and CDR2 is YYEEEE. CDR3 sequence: CASSGRDSVNIQYF. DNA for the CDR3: TGTGCCAGCAGCGGGAGGGACAGTGTAAACATTCAGTACTTC.

The CDR3 is CSAVDSGANVLTF. In DNA form, the CDR3 reads TGCAGCGCAGTAGACTCTGGGGCCAACGTCCTGACTTTC. V and J are TRBV29-1 and TRBJ2-6; D unresolved. The CDR3 sequence is 13 residues long. Germline V gives CDR1 SQVTM, CDR2 ANQGSEA. The V gene lost 7 bases and the J gene lost 0 bases, with 7 bases spanning the gap.

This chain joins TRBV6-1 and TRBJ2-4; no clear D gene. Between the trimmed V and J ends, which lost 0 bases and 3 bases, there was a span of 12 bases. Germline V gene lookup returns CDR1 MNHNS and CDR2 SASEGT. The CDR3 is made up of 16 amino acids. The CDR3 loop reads CASSEARAVVKNIQYF. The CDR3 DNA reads TGTGCCAGCAGTGAAGCAAGGGCGGTAGTCAAAAACATTCAGTACTTC.

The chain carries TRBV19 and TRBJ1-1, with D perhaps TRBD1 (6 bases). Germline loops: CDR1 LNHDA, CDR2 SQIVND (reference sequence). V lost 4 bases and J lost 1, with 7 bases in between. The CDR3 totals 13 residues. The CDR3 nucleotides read TGTGCCAGTAGTAGGACAGAGAACACTGAAGCTTTCTTT. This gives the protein CASSRTENTEAFF. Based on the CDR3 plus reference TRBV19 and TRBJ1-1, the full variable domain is DGGITQSPKYLFRKEGQNVTLSCEQNLNHDAMYWYRQDPGQGLRLIYYSQIVNDFQKGDIAEGYSVSREKKESFPLTVTSAQKNPTAFYLCASSRTENTEAFFGQGTRLTVV.

The CDR3 DNA is TGTGCCAGCAGCTTTGTGGGACACGAGCAGTTCTTC. As protein: CASSFVGHEQFF. The J gene is TRBJ2-1, the V gene TRBV5-8, with D possibly TRBD1 on 6 matching bases. The CDR3 spans 12 residues. CDR1 is SGHTS, CDR2 YDEGEE, per germline. The V gene lost 2 bases and the J gene lost 10 bases, with 10 bases spanning the gap.

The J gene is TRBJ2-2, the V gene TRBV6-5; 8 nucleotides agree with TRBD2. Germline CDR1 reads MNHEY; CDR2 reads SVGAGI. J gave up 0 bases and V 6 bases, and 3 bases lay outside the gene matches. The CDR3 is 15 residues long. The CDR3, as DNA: TGTGCCAGCAGGAACGGGGGGGCGAACACCGGGGAGCTGTTTTTT. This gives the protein CASRNGGANTGELFF.

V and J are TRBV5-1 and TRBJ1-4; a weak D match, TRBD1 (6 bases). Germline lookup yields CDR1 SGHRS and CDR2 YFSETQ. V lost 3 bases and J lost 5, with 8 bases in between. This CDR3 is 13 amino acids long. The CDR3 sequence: CASSWDTNEKLFF. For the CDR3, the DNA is TGCGCCAGCAGCTGGGACACGAATGAAAAACTGTTTTTT.

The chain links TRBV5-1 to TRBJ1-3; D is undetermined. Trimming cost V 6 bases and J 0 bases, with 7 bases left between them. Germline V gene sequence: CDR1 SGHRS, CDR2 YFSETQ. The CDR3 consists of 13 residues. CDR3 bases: TGCGCCAGCAAACCAGACTCTGGAAACACCATATATTTT. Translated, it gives CASKPDSGNTIYF.

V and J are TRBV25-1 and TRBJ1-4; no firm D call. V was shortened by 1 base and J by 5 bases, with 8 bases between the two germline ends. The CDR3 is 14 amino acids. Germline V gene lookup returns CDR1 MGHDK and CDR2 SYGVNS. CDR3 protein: CASSESELNEKLFF. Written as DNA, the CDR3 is TGTGCCAGCAGTGAATCCGAGCTAAATGAAAAACTGTTTTTT.

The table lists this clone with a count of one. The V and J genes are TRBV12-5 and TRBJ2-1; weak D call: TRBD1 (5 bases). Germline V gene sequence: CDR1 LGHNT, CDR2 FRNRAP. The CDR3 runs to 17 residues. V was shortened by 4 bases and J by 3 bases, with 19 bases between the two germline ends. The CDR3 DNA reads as TGTGCTAGTGGTTCTACAGGAATCCCCTTCATCTACAATGAGCAGTTCTTC. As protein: CASGSTGIPFIYNEQFF.

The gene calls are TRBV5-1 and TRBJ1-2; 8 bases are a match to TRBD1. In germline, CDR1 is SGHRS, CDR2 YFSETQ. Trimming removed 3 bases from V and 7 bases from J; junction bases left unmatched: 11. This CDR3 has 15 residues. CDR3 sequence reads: CASSSNSQGASGYTF. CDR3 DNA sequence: TGCGCCAGCAGCTCGAACTCCCAGGGGGCGAGTGGCTACACCTTC.

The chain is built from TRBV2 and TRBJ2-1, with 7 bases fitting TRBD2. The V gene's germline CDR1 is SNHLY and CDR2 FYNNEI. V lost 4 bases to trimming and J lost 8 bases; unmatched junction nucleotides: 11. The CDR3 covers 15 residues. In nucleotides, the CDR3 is TGTGCCAGCAGTGTTGGTAGAGGGAGGGCCGATGAGCAGTTCTTC. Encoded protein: CASSVGRGRADEQFF.

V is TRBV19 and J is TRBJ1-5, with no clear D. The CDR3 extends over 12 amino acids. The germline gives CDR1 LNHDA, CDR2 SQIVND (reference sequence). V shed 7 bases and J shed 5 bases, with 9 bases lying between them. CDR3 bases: TGTGCCAGTACGGGAGAGTATCAGCCCCAGCATTTT. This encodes CASTGEYQPQHF.

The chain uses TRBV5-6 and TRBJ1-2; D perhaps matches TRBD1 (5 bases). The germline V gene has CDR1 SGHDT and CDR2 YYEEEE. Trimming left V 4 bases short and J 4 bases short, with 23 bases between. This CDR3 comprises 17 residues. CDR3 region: CASSPREGLIGPYGYTF. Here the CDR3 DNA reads TGTGCCAGCAGCCCGAGGGAGGGGCTGATTGGCCCCTATGGCTACACCTTC.

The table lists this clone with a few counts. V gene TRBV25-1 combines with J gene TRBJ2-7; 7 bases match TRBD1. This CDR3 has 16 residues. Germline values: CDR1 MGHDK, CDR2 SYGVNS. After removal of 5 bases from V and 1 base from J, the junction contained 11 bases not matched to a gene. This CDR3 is CASSSPYPTGSYEQYF. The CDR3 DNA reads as TGTGCCAGCAGTTCCCCTTATCCGACAGGGTCCTACGAGCAGTACTTC.

The CDR3 DNA follows: TGTGCCAGCAGCGGTAACCCGGGACTAGCCTACAATGAGCAGTTCTTC. It encodes CASSGNPGLAYNEQFF. The chain joins TRBV7-3 to TRBJ2-1, with 8 bases fitting TRBD2. V dropped 5 bases and J dropped 2; count of bases not matched to a gene: 8. The CDR3 is 16 amino acids. Germline-derived CDR1 and CDR2 are SGHTA and FQGTGA.

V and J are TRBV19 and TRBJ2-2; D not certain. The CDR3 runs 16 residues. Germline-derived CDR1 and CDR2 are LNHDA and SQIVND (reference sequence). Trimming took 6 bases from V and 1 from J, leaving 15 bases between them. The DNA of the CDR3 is TGTGCCAGTAGCTTCAGACACCTTTTGAACACCGGGGAGCTGTTTTTT. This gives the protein CASSFRHLLNTGELFF.